The clone carrying this T cell receptor beta chain was recorded at least ten times. As yet, its antigen is unknown. Documented time point: patch test 2, 6 weeks after DPC sensitization. Treatment specified: therapeutic diphenylcyclopropenone sensitization with weekly scalp DPC. Those who donated were patients with alopecia, 18 to 70 years of age, and suitable for DPC. Library construction involved attaching unique molecular identifiers to individual cDNA molecules, which allowed quantitative, reproducible TCR counting. MiXCR, applied by TCRdb to the RACE reads, yields one record per CDR3 protein. The sample shows about 54,000 distinct CDR3 sequences, about 10% of them seen only once. The data stem from a study of human T cells and chemical hapten exposure. For the study at large: Alopecia areata, totalis or universalis affected patients who were mostly female. Study-wide results and caveats: TCRs above 1 in 1000 frequency stayed constant with DPC sensitization.

Source: whole blood, taken in connection with sensitization to the hapten diphenylcyclopropenone (DPC). The clonotype comes from a woman between 50 and 59 years old with alopecia areata. Some clones in this sample may be carry-over from other donors' samples.

CDR3 region: CASSYWDRTEQFF. The CDR3 DNA reads as TGTGCCAGCAGTTATTGGGACAGGACTGAGCAGTTCTTC. The chain joins TRBV6-2 or TRBV6-3 to TRBJ2-1; 8 bases agree with TRBD1. Germline CDR1 is MNHEY and CDR2 is SVGEGT. The length of the CDR3 is 13 residues. Losses at the gene ends were 3 bases for V and 9 bases for J; bases not matched to a gene: 4.